Below are 23 T cell receptor beta chains sequenced from a single sample in a study of blood T cell repertoires in COVID-19. Using immunoSEQ multiplex PCR, the repertoire was profiled, and TCRdb retains in-frame clones only, with some absent. The sample consists of approximately 200,000 clones, around 80% of them appearing once. Sequenced input: PBMCs or T cells enriched from blood (not recorded which). These receptors were collected from a woman between 40 and 50 years old with acute COVID-19.

The chain has TRBV6-6 and TRBJ2-3, with D uncertain. There are 12 residues in the CDR3. The ends were cut back, 6 bases at V and 6 bases at J, with 10 bases in the middle. Germline CDR1 and CDR2: MNHNY and SVGAGI (reference sequence). CDR3 sequence: CASRNTRDTQYF. As DNA, the CDR3 is TGTGCCAGCAGGAATACCAGGGATACGCAGTATTTT.

This clone occurred a few times. The rearrangement links TRBV27 to TRBJ2-7; 7 nucleotides align to TRBD2. The CDR3 spans 13 residues. J was trimmed by 0 bases and V by 7 bases; bases with no gene match: 3. The germline V gene has CDR1 MNHEY and CDR2 SMNVEV (reference sequence). Here the CDR3 DNA reads TGTGCCAGCATGGGAGGGGCCTCCTACGAGCAGTACTTC. Translated: CASMGGASYEQYF.

The chain recombines TRBV6-5 with TRBJ1-1; no clear D. CDR1 and CDR2 from the germline V gene are MNHEY and SVGAGI. V was cut by 8 bases and J by 3 bases, with 16 bases left in between. The CDR3 length is 14 residues. The CDR3 protein is CASRKNGLYTEAFF. The CDR3 region has the DNA TGTGCCAGCCGCAAGAACGGTCTCTACACTGAAGCTTTCTTT.

The chain employs TRBV18 and TRBJ2-3; TRBD1 aligns across 9 bases. The trim removed 3 bases at V and 5 bases at J, leaving 6 bases unmatched. Germline V CDR1 and CDR2: KGHSH, LQKENI. This CDR3 contains 15 residues. CDR3 protein: CASSPPGQGLDTQYF. In nucleotides, the CDR3 is TGTGCCAGCTCACCGCCTGGACAGGGGTTAGATACGCAGTATTTT.

The chain uses TRBV6-6 and TRBJ1-5, with no clear D. Germline V gene data show CDR1 as MNHNY and CDR2 as SVGAGI (reference sequence). Trimming pared 6 bases from V and 11 bases from J, leaving 17 bases between. The CDR3 consists of 13 residues. In DNA, the CDR3 is TGTGCCAGCAGGCAGGAACGATGGGGAGCCCAGCATTTT. It is translated as CASRQERWGAQHF.

J is TRBJ1-1 and V is TRBV18; tentative D call: TRBD1 (6 bases). This CDR3 has 16 residues. The V gene lost 4 bases and the J gene lost 1 base, with 16 bases spanning the gap. Germline V CDR1 and CDR2: KGHSH, LQKENI. CDR3 region: CASSRASGAKNTEAFF. In nucleotides, the CDR3 is TGTGCCAGCTCACGGGCCTCAGGGGCTAAGAACACTGAAGCTTTCTTT.

This clone has only one observation. The chain recombines TRBV14 with TRBJ1-6, with D unresolved. The CDR3 is 13 amino acids. Germline-derived CDR1 and CDR2 are SGHDN and FVKESK. Deletions cut 4 bases from V and 7 bases from J, with 8 bases between. Here the CDR3 DNA reads TGTGCCAGCAGCCCGAGCGGGAATTCACCCCTCCACTTT. It specifies CASSPSGNSPLHF.

The V and J genes are TRBV7-2 and TRBJ2-5; D is uncertain. The CDR3 extends over 13 amino acids. Germline V gives CDR1 SGHTA, CDR2 FQGNSA. V was trimmed by 2 bases and J by 3 bases, leaving 7 bases between them. For the CDR3, the DNA is TGTGCCAGCAGCTTAACATTAAAAGAGACCCAGTACTTC. Translation gives CASSLTLKETQYF.

The chain joins TRBV5-1 to TRBJ2-1, with TRBD2 identical over 7 bases. The trim removed 0 bases at V and 7 bases at J, leaving 10 bases unmatched. Germline-derived CDR1 and CDR2 are SGHRS and YFSETQ. This CDR3 has 16 residues. Written as DNA, the CDR3 is TGCGCCAGCAGCTTGGGGTCGGGGGGAGGTAGAAATGAGCAGTTCTTC. It codes for CASSLGSGGGRNEQFF.

This clone turned up a few times. The rearrangement joins TRBV27 to TRBJ1-4; TRBD1 aligns across 7 bases. The germline V gene has CDR1 MNHEY and CDR2 SMNVEV (reference sequence). The trim removed 2 bases at V and 8 bases at J, leaving 14 bases unmatched. This CDR3 has 17 residues. The CDR3 sequence is CASSLRSLQGTGEKLFF. CDR3 nucleotide sequence: TGTGCCAGCAGTTTAAGGTCGTTACAGGGGACCGGCGAAAAACTGTTTTTT.

The rearrangement uses TRBV4-3 and TRBJ2-2; 8 bases match TRBD2. V lost 1 base, J lost 0 bases, and 7 bases stayed unmatched. CDR1 and CDR2 (germline): LGHNA, YSLEER. The CDR3 covers 18 residues. The CDR3 is CASSQVSAGDANTGELFF. The CDR3 coding sequence is TGCGCCAGCAGCCAAGTATCAGCGGGAGACGCGAACACCGGGGAGCTGTTTTTT.

In its sample, this clone was seen once. V is TRBV15 and J is TRBJ1-5, with D unclear. CDR3 length equals 15 residues. Germline V gives CDR1 LNHNV, CDR2 YYDKDF (reference sequence). V was clipped by 0 bases and J by 0 bases, with 6 bases between them. The DNA for the CDR3 is TGTGCCACCAGCAGAGAACAGAATAGCAATCAGCCCCAGCATTTT. This sequence encodes CATSREQNSNQPQHF.

The gene calls are TRBV28 and TRBJ2-7; 7 bases fit TRBD1. In germline, CDR1 is MDHEN, CDR2 SYDVKM. Trimming took 6 bases from V and 1 from J; bases not matched to a gene: 6. CDR3 size: 14 residues. The CDR3 DNA is TGTGCCAGCAGGACGAACAGGGGTTCCTACGAGCAGTACTTC. Its protein product is CASRTNRGSYEQYF.

This chain joins TRBV14 and TRBJ2-3; 10 bases align to TRBD2. Germline-derived CDR1 and CDR2 are SGHDN and FVKESK. This CDR3 region has 17 residues. Trimming cost V 1 base and J 0 bases; bases outside gene matches: 4. CDR3 sequence (DNA): TGTGCCAGCAGCCAAGGACTAGCGGGTTATAGCACAGATACGCAGTATTTT. Translation: CASSQGLAGYSTDTQYF. The full variable domain, in which reference TRBV14 and TRBJ2-3 provide the parts outside the CDR3, is EAGVTQFPSHSVIEKGQTVTLRCDPISGHDNLYWYRRVMGKEIKFLLHFVKESKQDESGMPNNRFLAERTGGTYSTLKVQPAELEDSGVYFCASSQGLAGYSTDTQYFGPGTRLTVL.

A few counts support this clone. The CDR3 region has the DNA TGTGCCAGCAGCCAAGAGGCGCGGAATTCACCCCTCCACTTT. Encoded protein: CASSQEARNSPLHF. The chain carries TRBV14 and TRBJ1-6; D remains ambiguous. CDR1 is SGHDN and CDR2 is FVKESK in the germline V gene. The CDR3 has 14 amino acids. Between the trimmed V and J ends, which lost 0 bases and 7 bases, there was a span of 7 bases. The whole variable domain, filled in from reference TRBV14 and TRBJ1-6, reads EAGVTQFPSHSVIEKGQTVTLRCDPISGHDNLYWYRRVMGKEIKFLLHFVKESKQDESGMPNNRFLAERTGGTYSTLKVQPAELEDSGVYFCASSQEARNSPLHFGNGTRLTVT.

This clone came up many times. The J gene is TRBJ2-3, the V gene TRBV5-1, with 7 positions matching TRBD1. The CDR3 has 14 amino acids. Germline V gene lookup returns CDR1 SGHRS and CDR2 YFSETQ. J lost 6 bases, V lost 4 bases, and 8 bases had no gene match. The CDR3 DNA is TGCGCCAGCAGCCCCGGGACAGAGAGGGATACGCAGTATTTT. Protein product: CASSPGTERDTQYF.

The chain uses TRBV3-1 (or the pseudogene TRBV3-2) and TRBJ2-1, with D unresolved. The CDR3 loop spans 16 amino acids. V dropped 0 bases and J dropped 8 bases, with 17 bases sitting between them. CDR1 is LGHDT and CDR2 is YNNKEL in the germline V gene (reference sequence). This chain's CDR3 is CASSQDTGPGHYEQFF. The DNA for the CDR3 is TGTGCCAGCAGCCAAGACACTGGCCCAGGTCACTATGAGCAGTTCTTC.

V gene TRBV29-1 combines with J gene TRBJ1-1; D possibly corresponds to TRBD1 (5 bases). The CDR3 spans 13 residues. V lost 6 bases, J lost 5 bases, and 16 bases lay in between. Germline CDR1 and CDR2: SQVTM and ANQGSEA. The CDR3 region is CSVMTDPKTEAFF. The CDR3 DNA follows: TGCAGCGTAATGACAGACCCAAAAACTGAAGCTTTCTTT.

The chain carries TRBV27 and TRBJ2-7, with TRBD1 matching over 7 bases. CDR1 MNHEY and CDR2 SMNVEV come from the germline V gene (reference sequence). The CDR3 loop spans 15 amino acids. Trimming removed 6 bases from V and 1 base from J; junction bases left unmatched: 9. CDR3 amino acids: CASRDLGQQSYEQYF. The CDR3 DNA follows: TGTGCCAGCAGGGACTTGGGACAGCAATCCTACGAGCAGTACTTC.

The rearrangement uses TRBV3-1 (or the pseudogene TRBV3-2) and TRBJ2-6; tentative D call: TRBD2 (6 bases). The germline gives CDR1 LGHDT, CDR2 YNNKEL (reference sequence). The CDR3 contains 16 residues. The V end lost 10 bases, the J end lost 3 bases, and 19 bases lay between the germline ends. In nucleotides, the CDR3 is TGTGCCACTCCCCCATGTCTAGCGATTGGGGCCAACGTCCTGACTTTC. Encoded protein: CATPPCLAIGANVLTF.

The chain carries TRBV5-5 and TRBJ2-5, with D perhaps matching TRBD1 (6 bases). The CDR3 covers 16 residues. Trimming stripped 0 bases from V and 1 base from J, with 13 bases between. Germline lookup yields CDR1 SGHKS and CDR2 YYEKEE (reference sequence). The DNA for the CDR3 is TGTGCCAGCAGCTTGGCCGAGGGGGTACCCCAAGAGACCCAGTACTTC. Protein sequence: CASSLAEGVPQETQYF.

This clone was counted a few times. The chain joins TRBV19 to TRBJ2-3, with 12 nucleotides matching TRBD2. This CDR3 contains 14 residues. Trimming removed 11 bases from V and 5 bases from J; junction bases left unmatched: 8. Germline V gives CDR1 LNHDA, CDR2 SQIVND (reference sequence). The CDR3 loop reads CASTSGGRVDTQYF. The CDR3 nucleotides read TGTGCCTCGACTAGCGGGGGTAGGGTAGATACGCAGTATTTT.

A few counts support this clone. This chain uses TRBV10-3 with TRBJ2-7; 10 bases match TRBD1. The CDR3 loop spans 16 amino acids. The V segment lost 2 bases and the J segment 0 bases; nucleotides outside the gene matches: 4. The germline V gene encodes CDR1 ENHRY and CDR2 SYGVKD. This chain's CDR3 is CAISEPRDRGSYEQYF. The CDR3 bases are TGTGCCATCAGTGAGCCGAGGGACAGGGGCTCCTACGAGCAGTACTTC.